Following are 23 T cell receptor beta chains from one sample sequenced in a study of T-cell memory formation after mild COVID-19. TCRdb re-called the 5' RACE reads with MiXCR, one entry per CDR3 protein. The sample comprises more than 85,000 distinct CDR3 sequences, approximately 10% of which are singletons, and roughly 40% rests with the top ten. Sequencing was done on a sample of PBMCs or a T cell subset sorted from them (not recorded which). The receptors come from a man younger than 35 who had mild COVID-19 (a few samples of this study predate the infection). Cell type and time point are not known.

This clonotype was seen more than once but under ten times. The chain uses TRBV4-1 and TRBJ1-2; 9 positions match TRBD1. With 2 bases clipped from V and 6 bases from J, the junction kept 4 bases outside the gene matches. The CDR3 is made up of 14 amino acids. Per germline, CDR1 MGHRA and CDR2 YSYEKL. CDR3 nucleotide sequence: TGCGCCAGCAGCCAACGTGGGACAGGGAATGGCTACACCTTC. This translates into CASSQRGTGNGYTF.

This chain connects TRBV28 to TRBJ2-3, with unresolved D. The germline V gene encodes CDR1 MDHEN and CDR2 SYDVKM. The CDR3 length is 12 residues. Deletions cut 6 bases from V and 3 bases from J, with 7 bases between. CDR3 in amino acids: CASRPGTDTQYF. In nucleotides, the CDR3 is TGTGCCAGCAGGCCCGGAACAGATACGCAGTATTTT.

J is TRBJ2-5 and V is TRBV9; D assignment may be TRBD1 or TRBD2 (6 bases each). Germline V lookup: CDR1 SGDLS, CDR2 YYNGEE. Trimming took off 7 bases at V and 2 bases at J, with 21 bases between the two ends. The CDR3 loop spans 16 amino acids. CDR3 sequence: CASGFGEVQGQETQYF. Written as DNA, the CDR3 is TGTGCCAGCGGCTTCGGGGAGGTTCAGGGGCAAGAGACCCAGTACTTC.

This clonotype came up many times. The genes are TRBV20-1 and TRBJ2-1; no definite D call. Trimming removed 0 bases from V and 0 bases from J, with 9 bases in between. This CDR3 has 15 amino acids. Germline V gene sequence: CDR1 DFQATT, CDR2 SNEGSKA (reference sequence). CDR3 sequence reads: CSARDVRSSYNEQFF. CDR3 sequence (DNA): TGCAGTGCTAGAGATGTACGCAGCTCCTACAATGAGCAGTTCTTC.

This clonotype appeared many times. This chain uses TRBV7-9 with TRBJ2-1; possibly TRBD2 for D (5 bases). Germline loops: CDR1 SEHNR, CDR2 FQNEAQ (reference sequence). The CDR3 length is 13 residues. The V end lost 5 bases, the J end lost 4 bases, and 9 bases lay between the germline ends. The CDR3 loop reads CASSHGEYNEQFF. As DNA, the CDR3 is TGTGCCAGCAGCCACGGGGAGTACAATGAGCAGTTCTTC.

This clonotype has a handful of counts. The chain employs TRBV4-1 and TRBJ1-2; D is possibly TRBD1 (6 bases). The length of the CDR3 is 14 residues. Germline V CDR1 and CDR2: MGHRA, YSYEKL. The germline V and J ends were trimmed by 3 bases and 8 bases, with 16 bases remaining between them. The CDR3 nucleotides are TGCGCCAGCAGCCATGTCGGCAGAGGGGGGGGCTACACCTTC. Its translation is CASSHVGRGGGYTF.

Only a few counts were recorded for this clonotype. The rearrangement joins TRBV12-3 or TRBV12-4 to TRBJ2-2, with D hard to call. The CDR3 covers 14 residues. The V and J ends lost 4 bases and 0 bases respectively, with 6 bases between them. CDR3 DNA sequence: TGTGCCAGCAGTTCTGGGCCGAACACCGGGGAGCTGTTTTTT. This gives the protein CASSSGPNTGELFF.

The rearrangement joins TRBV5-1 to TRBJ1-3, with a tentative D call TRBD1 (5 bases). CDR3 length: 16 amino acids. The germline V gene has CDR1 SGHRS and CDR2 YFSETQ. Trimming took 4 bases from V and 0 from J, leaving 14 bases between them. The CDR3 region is CASSPNRGFSGNTIYF. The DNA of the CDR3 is TGCGCCAGCAGCCCCAACCGGGGGTTCTCTGGAAACACCATATATTTT.

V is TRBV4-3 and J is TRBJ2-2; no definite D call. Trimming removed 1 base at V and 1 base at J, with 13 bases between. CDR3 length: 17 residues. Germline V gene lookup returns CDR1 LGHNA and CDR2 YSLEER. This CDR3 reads CASSQGIYNMNTGELFF. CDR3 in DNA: TGCGCCAGCAGCCAAGGGATTTACAACATGAACACCGGGGAGCTGTTTTTT.

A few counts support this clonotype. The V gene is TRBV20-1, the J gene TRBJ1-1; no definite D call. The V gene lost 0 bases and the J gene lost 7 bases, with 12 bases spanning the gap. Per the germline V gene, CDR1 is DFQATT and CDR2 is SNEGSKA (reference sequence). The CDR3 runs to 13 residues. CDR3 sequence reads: CSAREDLQREAFF. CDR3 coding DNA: TGCAGTGCTAGAGAAGACCTGCAGCGTGAAGCTTTCTTT.

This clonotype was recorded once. The CDR3 region is CASSYTLPTGHNQPQHF. In DNA form, the CDR3 reads TGTGCCAGCAGTTACACGCTACCGACAGGGCACAATCAGCCCCAGCATTTT. The chain links TRBV6-5 to TRBJ1-5, with 7 nucleotides matching TRBD1. Trimming removed 2 bases from V and 3 bases from J; junction bases left unmatched: 10. The CDR3 runs 17 residues. Germline V gene sequence: CDR1 MNHEY, CDR2 SVGAGI.

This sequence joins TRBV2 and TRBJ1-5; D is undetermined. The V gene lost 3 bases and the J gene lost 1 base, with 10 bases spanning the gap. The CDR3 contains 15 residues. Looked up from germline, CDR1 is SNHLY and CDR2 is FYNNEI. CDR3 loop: CASSDRSTSNQPQHF. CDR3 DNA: TGTGCCAGCAGTGATAGGAGTACGAGCAATCAGCCCCAGCATTTT.

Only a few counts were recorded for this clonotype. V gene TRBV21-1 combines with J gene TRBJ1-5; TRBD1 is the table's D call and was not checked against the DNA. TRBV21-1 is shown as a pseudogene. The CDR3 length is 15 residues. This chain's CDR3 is CASSLRPREPQPQHF. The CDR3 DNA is TGTGCCAGCAGCCTCCGACCCCGGGAGCCGCAGCCCCAGCATTTT.

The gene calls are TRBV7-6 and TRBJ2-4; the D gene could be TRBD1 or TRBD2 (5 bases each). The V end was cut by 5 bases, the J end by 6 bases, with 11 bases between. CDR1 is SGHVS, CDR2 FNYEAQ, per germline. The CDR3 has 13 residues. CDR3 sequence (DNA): TGTGCCAGCAGCCCACTCGGGGCAAACATTCAGTACTTC. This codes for CASSPLGANIQYF.

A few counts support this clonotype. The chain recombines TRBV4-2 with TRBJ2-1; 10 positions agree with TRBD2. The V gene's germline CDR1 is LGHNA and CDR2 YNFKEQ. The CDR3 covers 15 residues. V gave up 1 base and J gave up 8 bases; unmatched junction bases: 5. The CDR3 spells CASSQAASGGDEQFF. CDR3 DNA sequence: TGTGCCAGCAGCCAAGCTGCTAGCGGGGGCGATGAGCAGTTCTTC.

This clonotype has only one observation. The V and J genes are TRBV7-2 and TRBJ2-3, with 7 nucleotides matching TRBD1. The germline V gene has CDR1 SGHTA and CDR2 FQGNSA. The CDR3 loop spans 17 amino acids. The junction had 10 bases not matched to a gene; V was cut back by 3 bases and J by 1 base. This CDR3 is CASSFRPTGAGTDTQYF. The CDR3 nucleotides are TGTGCCAGCAGCTTCCGCCCTACAGGGGCCGGCACAGATACGCAGTATTTT.

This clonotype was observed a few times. CDR3 region: CASSQVVADQPQHF. CDR3 bases: TGCGCCAGCAGCCAAGTCGTGGCGGATCAGCCCCAGCATTTT. The rearrangement joins TRBV4-3 to TRBJ1-5; D gene uncertain. V was shortened by 1 base and J by 5 bases, with 9 bases between the two germline ends. CDR1 LGHNA and CDR2 YSLEER come from the germline V gene. This CDR3 is 14 amino acids long.

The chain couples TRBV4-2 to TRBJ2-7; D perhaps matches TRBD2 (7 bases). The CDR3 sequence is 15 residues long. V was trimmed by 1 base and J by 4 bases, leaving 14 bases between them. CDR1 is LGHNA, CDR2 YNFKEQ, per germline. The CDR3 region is CASSQVGGGEYEQYF. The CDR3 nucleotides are TGTGCCAGCAGCCAAGTAGGAGGGGGGGAATACGAGCAGTACTTC.

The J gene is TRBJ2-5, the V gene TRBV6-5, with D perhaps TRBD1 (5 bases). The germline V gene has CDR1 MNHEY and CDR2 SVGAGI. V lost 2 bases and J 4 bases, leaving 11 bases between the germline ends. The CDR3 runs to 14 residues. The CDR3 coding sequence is TGTGCCAGCAGTTACCGACAGAGGCGAGAGACCCAGTACTTC. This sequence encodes CASSYRQRRETQYF.

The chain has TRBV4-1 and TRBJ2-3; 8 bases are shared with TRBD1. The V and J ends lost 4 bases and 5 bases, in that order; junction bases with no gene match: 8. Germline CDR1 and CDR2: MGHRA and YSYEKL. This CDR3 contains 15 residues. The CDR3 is CASSPRGQAVDTQYF. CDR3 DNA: TGCGCCAGCAGCCCCCGGGGACAGGCTGTAGATACGCAGTATTTT.

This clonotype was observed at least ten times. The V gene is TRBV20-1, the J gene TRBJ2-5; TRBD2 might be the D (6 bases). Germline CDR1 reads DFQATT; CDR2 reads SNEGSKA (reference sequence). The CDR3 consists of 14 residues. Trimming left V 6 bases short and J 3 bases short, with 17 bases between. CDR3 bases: TGCAGTGCAGCTGGGGCGGGGCTCGAAGAGACCCAGTACTTC. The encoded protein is CSAAGAGLEETQYF.

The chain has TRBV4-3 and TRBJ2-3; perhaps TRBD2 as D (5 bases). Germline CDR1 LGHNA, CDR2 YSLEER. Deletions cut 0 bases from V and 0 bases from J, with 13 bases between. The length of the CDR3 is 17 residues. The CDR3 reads CASSQEYGVSSTDTQYF. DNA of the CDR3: TGCGCCAGCAGCCAAGAGTACGGGGTCTCTAGCACAGATACGCAGTATTTT.

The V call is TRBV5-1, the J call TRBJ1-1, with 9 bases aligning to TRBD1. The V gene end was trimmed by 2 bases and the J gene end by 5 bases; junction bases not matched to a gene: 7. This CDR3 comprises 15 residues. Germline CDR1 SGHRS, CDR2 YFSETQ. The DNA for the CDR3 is TGCGCCAGCAGCTTCCCCGGGACAGGGAGAACTGAAGCTTTCTTT. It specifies CASSFPGTGRTEAFF.